The T cell receptor beta chain under discussion was sequenced for a study of Tregs in tolerant kidney transplant recipients. Study in general: Sorting used antibodies to exclude donor cells.

Sequencing used immunoSEQ multiplex PCR; TCRdb keeps in-frame clones, though not all of them. The data hold about 44,000 clones, with around 95% observed a single time. A remark on this clone: Its antigen is not identified.

Sequences were obtained from Tregs from blood cultured with allogeneic cells. The sequence came from a human donor in good health.

CDR3 nucleotides: TGTGCCAGCAGCCAAGAAAGGCGGGTCTTAGGTGAAAAACTGTTTTTT. This codes for CASSQERRVLGEKLFF. V and J are TRBV14 and TRBJ1-4; D is unresolved. Per the germline V gene, CDR1 is SGHDN and CDR2 is FVKESK. Trimming stripped 0 bases from V and 7 bases from J, with 15 bases between. The CDR3 totals 16 residues.